The rows below give T cell receptor beta chains drawn from one sample of a study of cytomegalovirus exposure and HLA in healthy donors. Profiled with immunoSEQ multiplex PCR; TCRdb holds only in-frame clones, not every one. Here the sample spans 95,000 to 150,000 clones, about three quarters being singletons. The sample was PBMCs. Receptor source: a man in his fifties or sixties in good health and CMV-seronegative. CDR3s include the opening cysteine and the closing phenylalanine or tryptophan. The D gene is left open where the match is weak. Size is stated for part of the rows, as once, few or many counts, or as a class when the clone is expanded.

d_call	clone_size	v_call	j_call	cdr3_nt	cdr3_aa
NA	NA	TRBV18	TRBJ1-2	TGTGCCAGCTCACCACCGGGAGGCAAAAACTATGGCTACACCTTC	CASSPPGGKNYGYTF
NA	NA	TRBV21-1	TRBJ1-5	TGTGCCAGCAGCACAGGACTGAGGGTAGGAAGCAATCAGCCCCAGCATTTT	CASSTGLRVGSNQPQHF
NA	NA	TRBV7-9	TRBJ1-1	TGTTCCAGCAGCTTTAGCGCGGGTGGGACAGAAGCTTTCTTT	CSSSFSAGGTEAFF
NA	NA	TRBV5-1	TRBJ2-3	TGCGCCAGCAGCTTCCGGGGATCTGTAACAGATACGCAGTATTTT	CASSFRGSVTDTQYF
NA	NA	TRBV6-5	TRBJ1-1	TGTGCCAGCAGTTCCCCAGGACAATCGAACACTGAAGCTTTCTTT	CASSSPGQSNTEAFF
NA	NA	TRBV28	TRBJ2-3	TGTGCCAGCAGTCCAAGGGGGTACAGCGAGCCAGATACGCAGTATTTT	CASSPRGYSEPDTQYF
NA	NA	TRBV11-2	TRBJ1-1	TGTGCCAGCAGCCATAATGGCTTTCAGGGTGGAGCTTTCTTT	CASSHNGFQGGAFF
TRBD1	NA	TRBV23-1	TRBJ1-3	TGCGCCAGCAGTCGTGGTTCAGGGGGATGCTCTGGAAACACCATATATTTT	CASSRGSGGCSGNTIYF
TRBD1	NA	TRBV19	TRBJ2-2	TGTGCCAGTAGTACCTACAGGGGGAGCACCGGGGAGCTGTTTTTT	CASSTYRGSTGELFF
TRBD1	NA	TRBV10-3	TRBJ2-3	TGTGCCATCGACAGGGATGGAGATACGCAGTATTTT	CAIDRDGDTQYF
NA	NA	TRBV30	TRBJ2-2	TGTGCCTGGAGTGTTATCTCTAGGATCACCGGGGAGCTGTTTTTT	CAWSVISRITGELFF
NA	few	TRBV5-6	TRBJ1-2	TGTGCCAGCAGCTTGTCGACAGGTGGCTATGGCTACACCTTC	CASSLSTGGYGYTF
NA	NA	TRBV7-9	TRBJ1-1	TGTGCCAGCACCATTCTCGCACGGGGGATGAACACTGAAGCTTTCTTT	CASTILARGMNTEAFF
NA	NA	TRBV9	TRBJ1-4	TGTGCCAGCAGCGTAGCTCCACAGACAGTTGCAACTAATGAAAAACTGTTTTTT	CASSVAPQTVATNEKLFF
NA	NA	TRBV29-1	TRBJ2-7	TGCAGCGGGGGGGGACAGGACGGCGAGCAGTACTTC	CSGGGQDGEQYF
NA	NA	TRBV5-1	TRBJ2-2	TGCGCCAGCAGCTTGGCAGGGGACACCGGGGAGCTGTTTTTT	CASSLAGDTGELFF
TRBD1	NA	TRBV6-5	TRBJ2-5	TGTGCCAGCAGGGCCGGGACAGGGGTATGGGAGACCCAGTACTTC	CASRAGTGVWETQYF
TRBD1	NA	TRBV5-4	TRBJ1-2	TGTGCCAGCAGCTCCGTCCCGGGACAGGGAAACTATGGCTACACCTTC	CASSSVPGQGNYGYTF
TRBD2	NA	TRBV15	TRBJ2-5	TGTGCCACCAGCAGAGATGATGGCGGGGGCCAAGAGACCCAGTACTTC	CATSRDDGGGQETQYF
TRBD1	NA	TRBV19	TRBJ1-1	TGTGCCAGTAGTCCTTCCAGACAGGGGGGGATTGAAGCTTTCTTT	CASSPSRQGGIEAFF
NA	NA	TRBV25-1	TRBJ2-6	TGTGCCAGCAGTGCAAACAGGGCCTCTGGGGCCAACGTCCTGACTTTC	CASSANRASGANVLTF
NA	once	TRBV18	TRBJ1-2	TGTGCCAGCTCACCCCTGGACAGCCACGTCTATGGCTACACCTTC	CASSPLDSHVYGYTF
NA	NA	TRBV5-4	TRBJ1-4	TGTGCCAGCAGCTTAGATCGGGATTGGTCGGGAGAAAAACTGTTTTTT	CASSLDRDWSGEKLFF
NA	few	TRBV2	TRBJ1-1	TGTGCCAGCAGTTCCATCCCGAACACTGAAGCTTTCTTT	CASSSIPNTEAFF
TRBD1	NA	TRBV2	TRBJ1-2	TGTGCCAGCGTCCAGACAGGGCACACTAACTATGGCTACACCTTC	CASVQTGHTNYGYTF
NA	NA	TRBV5-6	TRBJ2-1	TGTGCCAGCAGCTTCCGTGCACGGGAGCAGTTCTTC	CASSFRAREQFF
NA	NA	TRBV5-4	TRBJ1-1	TGTGCCAGCAGCTTGTATACACTGAACACTGAAGCTTTCTTT	CASSLYTLNTEAFF
NA	once	TRBV6-1	TRBJ2-1	TGTGCCAGCAGGGACTACGGGGTTGGGTACAATGAGCAGTTCTTC	CASRDYGVGYNEQFF
NA	NA	TRBV6-1	TRBJ1-3	TGTGCCAGCAGTGAATTGGCGGCTGGAAACACCATATATTTT	CASSELAAGNTIYF
TRBD1	NA	TRBV4-3	TRBJ1-2	TGCGCCAGCAGCTCTGGGGACAGGGATGGCTACACCTTC	CASSSGDRDGYTF
TRBD1	NA	TRBV19	TRBJ2-4	TGTGCCAGTAGTATAGGTTACGAGACAGGGCCGACCAAAAACATTCAGTACTTC	CASSIGYETGPTKNIQYF
NA	NA	TRBV9	TRBJ1-6	TGTGCCAGCAGCGTAGGGCCAGGGGTAAATTCACCCCTCCACTTT	CASSVGPGVNSPLHF
NA	NA	TRBV2	TRBJ2-1	TGTGCCAGCAGTGTTCGTAATGAGCAGTTCTTC	CASSVRNEQFF
TRBD2	once	TRBV5-6	TRBJ2-7	TGTGCCAGCAGCGCGGGGCAACTAGCGGGGGGCCTCGAGCAGTACTTC	CASSAGQLAGGLEQYF
NA	NA	TRBV5-6	TRBJ1-2	TGTGCCAGCAGCTGGGAGGGGCGCCTCTATGGCTACACCTTC	CASSWEGRLYGYTF
TRBD1	NA	TRBV5-4	TRBJ1-2	TGTGCCAGCAGCTTGGGGGGACAGGGGGCTGATGGCTACACCTTC	CASSLGGQGADGYTF
NA	NA	TRBV4-1	TRBJ2-5	TGCGCCAGCAGCAATAGAGGGGAGACCCAGTACTTC	CASSNRGETQYF
NA	NA	TRBV15	TRBJ2-6	TGTGCCACCAGCAACGGAGGCCCCTCTGGGGCCAACGTCCTGACTTTC	CATSNGGPSGANVLTF
TRBD2	NA	TRBV19	TRBJ2-3	TGTGCCAGTAGTATAGATCTCCAGCGGGGGGTGATCGATACGCAGTATTTT	CASSIDLQRGVIDTQYF
TRBD1	NA	TRBV6-5	TRBJ1-2	TGTGCCAGCAGCATGGGACAGCCCAACTATGGCTACACCTTC	CASSMGQPNYGYTF
TRBD2	NA	TRBV28	TRBJ2-2	TGTGCCAGCCACTCACGACTAGCGGGCACCGGGGAGCTGTTTTTT	CASHSRLAGTGELFF
TRBD2	NA	TRBV2	TRBJ2-1	TGTGCCAGCAGGGGGGATAGCGGGGGATACAATGAGCAGTTCTTC	CASRGDSGGYNEQFF
TRBD1	NA	TRBV5-1	TRBJ1-1	TGCGCCAGCAGCTTGGGGGACAGGAGGACTGAAGCTTTCTTT	CASSLGDRRTEAFF
TRBD1	NA	TRBV19	TRBJ1-1	TGTGCCAGTAGTATAGGGGACAGGGTAACGGGAAGTGAAGCTTTCTTT	CASSIGDRVTGSEAFF
NA	NA	TRBV2	TRBJ1-3	TGTGCCAGCAGTGCAGGGCCTGGAAACACCATATATTTT	CASSAGPGNTIYF
TRBD1	NA	TRBV2	TRBJ2-2	TGTGCCAGCACCCAGGGGGTCGGGGAGCTGTTTTTT	CASTQGVGELFF
TRBD2	once	TRBV5-6	TRBJ2-5	TGTGCCAGCAGCCCTAGGTTGCGGGGGTTCCGGGAGACCCAGTACTTC	CASSPRLRGFRETQYF